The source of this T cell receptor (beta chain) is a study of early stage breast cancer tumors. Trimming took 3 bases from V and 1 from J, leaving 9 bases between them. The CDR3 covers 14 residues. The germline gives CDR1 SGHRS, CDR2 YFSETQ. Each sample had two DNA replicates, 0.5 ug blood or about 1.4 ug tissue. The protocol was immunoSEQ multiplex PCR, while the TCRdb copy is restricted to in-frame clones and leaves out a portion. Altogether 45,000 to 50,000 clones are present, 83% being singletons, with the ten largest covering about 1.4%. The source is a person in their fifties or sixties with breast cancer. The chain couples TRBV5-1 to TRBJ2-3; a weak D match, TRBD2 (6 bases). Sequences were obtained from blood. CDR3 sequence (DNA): TGCGCCAGCAGCTGGAGGAGGGGCACAGATACGCAGTATTTT. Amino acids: CASSWRRGTDTQYF. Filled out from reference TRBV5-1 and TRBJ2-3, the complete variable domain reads KAGVTQTPRYLIKTRGQQVTLSCSPISGHRSVSWYQQTPGQGLQFLFEYFSETQRNKGNFPGRFSGRQFSNSRSEMNVSTLELGDSALYLCASSWRRGTDTQYFGPGTRLTVL.